These 18 T cell receptor beta chains share one sample of origin, sequenced in a study of cytomegalovirus exposure and HLA in healthy donors. The PCR employed 60 Vbeta primers together with 13 Jbeta primers. Generated by immunoSEQ multiplex PCR, the TCRdb table keeps only in-frame clones and is missing some. The sample holds tens of thousands of clones. Sequenced sample: PBMCs. The receptors shown here come from a male donor in good health and CMV-seropositive.

The rearrangement links TRBV6-5 to TRBJ2-7; a weak D match, TRBD1 (5 bases). V was clipped by 2 bases and J by 2 bases, with 10 bases between them. CDR3 length: 14 amino acids. The germline V gene has CDR1 MNHEY and CDR2 SVGAGI. CDR3 loop: CASSYGAGTYEQYF. CDR3 nucleotides: TGTGCCAGCAGTTACGGGGCAGGCACCTACGAGCAGTACTTC.

The J gene is TRBJ1-3, the V gene TRBV4-3; the D is unclear. Germline CDR1 LGHNA, CDR2 YSLEER. CDR3 length: 16 residues. V lost 0 bases, J lost 4 bases, and 13 bases lay in between. CDR3 protein: CASSQDREVRGNTIYF. The CDR3 region has the DNA TGCGCCAGCAGCCAAGATCGGGAGGTGAGGGGAAACACCATATATTTT.

The rearrangement joins TRBV27 to TRBJ1-2; D is undetermined. CDR1 is MNHEY, CDR2 SMNVEV, per germline (reference sequence). CDR3 length: 12 amino acids. Trimming cost V 5 bases and J 8 bases, with 12 bases left between them. CDR3 sequence (DNA): TGTGCCAGCAGTCCTGCGGGAGAAGGCTACACCTTC. It translates to CASSPAGEGYTF.

The chain employs TRBV5-1 and TRBJ1-6, with 7 bases matching TRBD1. The CDR3 is 19 amino acids. V lost 0 bases and J lost 6; bases outside the gene matches: 15. CDR1 is SGHRS and CDR2 is YFSETQ in the germline V gene. The CDR3 DNA reads TGCGCCAGCAGCTTGGGGGGGCGAGACAGGGCCCAAATTAATTCACCCCTCCACTTT. It yields the protein CASSLGGRDRAQINSPLHF. Combining the CDR3 with reference TRBV5-1 and TRBJ1-6 gives the whole variable domain KAGVTQTPRYLIKTRGQQVTLSCSPISGHRSVSWYQQTPGQGLQFLFEYFSETQRNKGNFPGRFSGRQFSNSRSEMNVSTLELGDSALYLCASSLGGRDRAQINSPLHFGNGTRLTVT.

The chain joins TRBV9 to TRBJ2-1, with TRBD2 identical over 8 bases. With 4 bases clipped from V and 4 bases from J, the junction kept 13 bases outside the gene matches. The CDR3 is 17 amino acids. CDR1 is SGDLS, CDR2 YYNGEE, per germline. The CDR3 bases are TGTGCCAGCAGCTTAATGTCGGGGGGGCCCTCGTACAATGAGCAGTTCTTC. This sequence encodes CASSLMSGGPSYNEQFF. The entire variable domain, with the rest obtained from reference TRBV9 and TRBJ2-1, is as follows: DSGVTQTPKHLITATGQRVTLRCSPRSGDLSVYWYQQSLDQGLQFLIQYYNGEERAKGNILERFSAQQFPDLHSELNLSSLELGDSALYFCASSLMSGGPSYNEQFFGPGTRLTVL.

This chain connects TRBV28 to TRBJ1-2; 8 bases map to TRBD1. CDR1 is MDHEN and CDR2 is SYDVKM in the germline V gene. This CDR3 comprises 13 residues. The J segment lost 6 bases and the V segment lost 2 bases, leaving 2 bases of the junction unmatched. The CDR3 nucleotides are TGTGCCAGCAGTTTAGCAGGGGGCAATGGCTACACCTTC. It specifies CASSLAGGNGYTF.

V and J are TRBV28 and TRBJ1-2; D is undetermined. The CDR3 has 15 amino acids. Trimming took 3 bases from V and 3 from J, leaving 14 bases between them. In germline, CDR1 is MDHEN, CDR2 SYDVKM. The CDR3 here is CASSFARSGYYGYTF. The CDR3 nucleotides read TGTGCCAGCAGTTTCGCTCGTTCCGGGTACTATGGCTACACCTTC.

The chain recombines TRBV28 with TRBJ1-1; no definite D call. V was shortened by 2 bases and J by 6 bases, with 7 bases between the two germline ends. The CDR3 consists of 12 residues. The germline CDR1 and CDR2 sequences are MDHEN and SYDVKM. As DNA, the CDR3 is TGTGCCAGCAGTTTACGAGAGCCTGAAGCTTTCTTT. Translated, it gives CASSLREPEAFF.

V usage is TRBV10-3 and J usage is TRBJ2-7; the match to TRBD1 covers 10 bases. This CDR3 spans 13 amino acids. V lost 5 bases, J lost 3 bases, and 1 base stayed unmatched. Germline CDR1 ENHRY, CDR2 SYGVKD. CDR3 sequence reads: CAISWTGGYEQYF. The CDR3, as DNA: TGTGCCATCAGTTGGACAGGGGGCTACGAGCAGTACTTC.

The chain is built from TRBV7-8 and TRBJ1-1; possible D gene TRBD1, 5 bases. This CDR3 region has 14 residues. V was pared by 5 bases and J by 3 bases, with 13 bases between. Germline V gene lookup returns CDR1 SGHVS and CDR2 FQNEAQ. The CDR3 loop reads CASSRMTAYTEAFF. The CDR3 nucleotides read TGTGCCAGCAGCCGGATGACAGCTTACACTGAAGCTTTCTTT.

The rearrangement joins TRBV9 to TRBJ2-2; possibly TRBD2 for D (5 bases). The germline V gene encodes CDR1 SGDLS and CDR2 YYNGEE. CDR3 length equals 14 residues. With 2 bases removed from V and 9 bases from J, the gap between germline ends came to 14 bases. CDR3 amino acids: CASSVSPTSRELFF. As DNA, the CDR3 is TGTGCCAGCAGCGTCTCCCCAACTAGTCGGGAGCTGTTTTTT. Variable domain in full (rest from reference TRBV9 and TRBJ2-2): DSGVTQTPKHLITATGQRVTLRCSPRSGDLSVYWYQQSLDQGLQFLIQYYNGEERAKGNILERFSAQQFPDLHSELNLSSLELGDSALYFCASSVSPTSRELFFGEGSRLTVL.

The chain's CDR3 is CASSYGTGAYSPLHF. The CDR3 bases are TGTGCCAGCAGTTACGGGACAGGGGCATACTCACCCCTCCACTTT. This chain connects TRBV27 to TRBJ1-6; 10 nucleotides align to TRBD1. Germline assignment: CDR1 MNHEY and CDR2 SMNVEV (reference sequence). Trimming cost V 4 bases and J 10 bases; bases outside gene matches: 7. The length of the CDR3 is 15 residues.

The J gene is TRBJ2-1, the V gene TRBV4-2; 8 bases agree with TRBD2. Per the germline V gene, CDR1 is LGHNA and CDR2 is YNFKEQ. After removal of 3 bases from V and 4 bases from J, the junction contained 11 bases not matched to a gene. The CDR3 consists of 17 residues. Written as DNA, the CDR3 is TGTGCCAGCAGCCAGGACCAGCGGGGGAGAACTTACAATGAGCAGTTCTTC. Protein product: CASSQDQRGRTYNEQFF.

The rearrangement links TRBV4-1 to TRBJ1-5; TRBD1 is a possible D gene (5 bases). Germline assignment: CDR1 MGHRA and CDR2 YSYEKL. Trimming removed 1 base from V and 0 bases from J, with 16 bases in between. The CDR3 loop spans 18 amino acids. The CDR3 region has the DNA TGCGCCAGCAGCCAAGTGGACATGGGACTTTATAGCAATCAGCCCCAGCATTTT. Encoded protein: CASSQVDMGLYSNQPQHF.

This chain connects TRBV28 to TRBJ2-1, with 9 positions matching TRBD2. CDR3 size: 17 residues. CDR1 MDHEN and CDR2 SYDVKM come from the germline V gene. Trimming took 4 bases from V and 4 from J; bases not matched to a gene: 11. The CDR3 region is CASSSTPGLADYNEQFF. CDR3 bases: TGTGCCAGCAGTTCAACTCCGGGACTAGCAGATTACAATGAGCAGTTCTTC.

V gene TRBV28 combines with J gene TRBJ1-5; 9 bases agree with TRBD1. Germline V gives CDR1 MDHEN, CDR2 SYDVKM. The CDR3 covers 15 residues. The trim removed 7 bases at V and 6 bases at J, leaving 10 bases unmatched. The CDR3 spells CASTPGQGISQPQHF. The CDR3 bases are TGTGCCAGCACACCGGGACAGGGAATAAGTCAGCCCCAGCATTTT.

The V call is TRBV19, the J call TRBJ2-7; 9 bases match TRBD1. CDR1 LNHDA and CDR2 SQIVND come from the germline V gene (reference sequence). The CDR3 is 14 amino acids. The trim removed 6 bases at V and 2 bases at J, leaving 5 bases unmatched. The CDR3: CASRMGQGPYEQYF. The CDR3 region has the DNA TGTGCCAGTAGAATGGGACAGGGACCCTACGAGCAGTACTTC.

V usage is TRBV15 and J usage is TRBJ2-6, with D possibly matching TRBD2 (5 bases). V was shortened by 9 bases and J by 0 bases, with 12 bases between the two germline ends. CDR3 size: 15 residues. CDR1 and CDR2 from the germline V gene are LNHNV and YYDKDF (reference sequence). Written as DNA, the CDR3 is TGTGCCACGGACTTTGACCACTCTGGGGCCAACGTCCTGACTTTC. This encodes CATDFDHSGANVLTF.